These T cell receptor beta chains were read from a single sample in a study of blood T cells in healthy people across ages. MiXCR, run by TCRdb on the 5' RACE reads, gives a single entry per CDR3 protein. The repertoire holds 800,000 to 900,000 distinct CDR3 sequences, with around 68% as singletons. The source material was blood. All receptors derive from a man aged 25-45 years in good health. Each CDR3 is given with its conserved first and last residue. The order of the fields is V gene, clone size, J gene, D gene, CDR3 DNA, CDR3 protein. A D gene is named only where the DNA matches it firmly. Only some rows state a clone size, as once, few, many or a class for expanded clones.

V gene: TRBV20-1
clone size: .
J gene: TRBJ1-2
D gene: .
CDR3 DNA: TGCAGTGCTATTCCTGGGGACTACCGGAGAGGCTACACCTTC
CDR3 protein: CSAIPGDYRRGYTF

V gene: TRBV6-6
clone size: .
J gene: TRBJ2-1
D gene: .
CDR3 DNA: TGTGCCAGCAGTTACGGGGGTCCCCCGAATTATAATGAGCAGTTCTTC
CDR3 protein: CASSYGGPPNYNEQFF

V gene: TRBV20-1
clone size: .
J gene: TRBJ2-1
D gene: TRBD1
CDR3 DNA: TGCAGTGCAATTCCGGGGGACAGGTCTCCTTACAATGAGCAGTTCTTC
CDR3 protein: CSAIPGDRSPYNEQFF

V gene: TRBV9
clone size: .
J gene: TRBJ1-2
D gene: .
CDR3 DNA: TGTGCCAGCAGCGGAACGACAGTCTATGGCTACACCTTC
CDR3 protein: CASSGTTVYGYTF

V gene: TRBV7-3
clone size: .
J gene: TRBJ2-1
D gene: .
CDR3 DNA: TGTGCCAGCAGCTTAGCCGGGAATTCTGTTTACAATGAGCAGTTCTTC
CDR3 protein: CASSLAGNSVYNEQFF

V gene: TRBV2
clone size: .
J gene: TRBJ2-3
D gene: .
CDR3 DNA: TGTGCCAGCAGAGTGTTTCTGGCAGATACGCAGTATTTT
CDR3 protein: CASRVFLADTQYF

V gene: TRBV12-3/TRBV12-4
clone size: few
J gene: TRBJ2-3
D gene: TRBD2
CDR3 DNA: TGTGCCAGCATAACTAGCGGGGGGGTAGATACGCAGTATTTT
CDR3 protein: CASITSGGVDTQYF

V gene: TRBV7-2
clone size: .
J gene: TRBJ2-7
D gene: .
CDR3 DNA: TGTGCCAGCAGCGAGAGGTCAGCGACGAGGGAGCAGTACTTC
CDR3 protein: CASSERSATREQYF

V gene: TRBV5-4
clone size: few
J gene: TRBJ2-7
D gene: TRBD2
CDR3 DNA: TGTGCCAGCAGCCAAGGTAGCGGGGGAGGTTCCTACGAGCAGTACTTC
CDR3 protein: CASSQGSGGGSYEQYF

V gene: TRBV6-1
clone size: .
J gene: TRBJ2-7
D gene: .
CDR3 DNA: TGTGCCAGCAGTGCACAGGGTCACGAGCAGTACTTC
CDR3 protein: CASSAQGHEQYF

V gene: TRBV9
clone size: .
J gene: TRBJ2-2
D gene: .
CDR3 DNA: TGTGCCAGCAGCGCGGGGCATAACGCCGGGGAGCTGTTTTTT
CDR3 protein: CASSAGHNAGELFF

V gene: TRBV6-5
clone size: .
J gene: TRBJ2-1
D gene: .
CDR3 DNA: TGTGCCAGCAATAGGGTAACAGCGACCTACAATGAGCAGTTCTTC
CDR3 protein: CASNRVTATYNEQFF

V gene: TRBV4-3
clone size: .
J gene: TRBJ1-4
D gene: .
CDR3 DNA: TGCGCCAGCAGCCAACATGGCGGGGGTTCTAATGAAAAACTGTTTTTT
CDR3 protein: CASSQHGGGSNEKLFF

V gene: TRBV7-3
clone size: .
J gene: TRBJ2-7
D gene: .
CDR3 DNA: TGTGCCAGCAGCTTAACGGGGGCTATAAGCGGGGACTTCTCCTACGAGCAGTACTTC
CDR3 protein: CASSLTGAISGDFSYEQYF

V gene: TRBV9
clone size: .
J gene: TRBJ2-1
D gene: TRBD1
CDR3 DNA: TGTGCCAGCAGCGTAGAGGGACAGGGGGTCGGCAATGAGCAGTTCTTC
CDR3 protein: CASSVEGQGVGNEQFF

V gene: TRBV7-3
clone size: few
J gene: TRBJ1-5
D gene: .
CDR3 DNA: TGTGCCAGCAGCATGGACCGCAATCAGCCCCAGCATTTT
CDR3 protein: CASSMDRNQPQHF

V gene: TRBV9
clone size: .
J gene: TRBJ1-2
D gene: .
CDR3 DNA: TGTGCCAGCAGTCTTTCGGGCTCCACCCTCGCCGGCTACACCTTC
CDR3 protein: CASSLSGSTLAGYTF